Below, 5 T cell receptor beta chains from the same sample are listed, as sequenced in a study of shared T cell receptors in the human thymus. The data were produced by immunoSEQ multiplex PCR, yet TCRdb's version contains in-frame clones alone and is incomplete. In the table there are about 710,000 clones, more than 70% of which are singletons. These data also formed part of another study, on human thymus T cells.

Sample: thymocytes. The receptors derive from a boy under three years old with a congenital heart defect.

J is TRBJ1-2 and V is TRBV27; TRBD1 matches 7 bases. This CDR3 region has 14 residues. Germline CDR1 is MNHEY and CDR2 is SMNVEV (reference sequence). V dropped 5 bases and J dropped 7; count of bases not matched to a gene: 10. The CDR3 here is CASSQQGLVGGYTF. For the CDR3, the DNA is TGTGCCAGCAGTCAACAGGGGCTTGTCGGTGGCTACACCTTC.

This chain uses TRBV20-1 with TRBJ2-7; a possible D gene is TRBD1 (5 bases). The CDR3 totals 11 residues. V lost 4 bases and J lost 3, with 7 bases in between. Germline-derived CDR1 and CDR2 are DFQATT and SNEGSKA (reference sequence). The CDR3 DNA reads as TGCAGTGCTATAGGACACTACGAGCAGTACTTC. It specifies CSAIGHYEQYF.

The V and J genes are TRBV11-2 and TRBJ2-1; TRBD2 aligns across 7 bases. The CDR3 length is 17 residues. J was trimmed by 0 bases and V by 2 bases; bases with no gene match: 7. Germline CDR1 and CDR2: SGHAT and FQNNGV. CDR3 sequence (DNA): TGTGCCAGCAGCTTAAAGCGGGATGGTGGCTCCTACAATGAGCAGTTCTTC. It translates to CASSLKRDGGSYNEQFF.

The rearrangement uses TRBV30 and TRBJ2-6, with a tentative D call TRBD1 (6 bases). Germline lookup yields CDR1 GTSNPN and CDR2 SVGIG (reference sequence). V lost 1 base to trimming and J lost 2 bases, with 9 bases between them. The CDR3 contains 15 residues. In DNA form, the CDR3 reads TGTGCCTGGAGTGCCGGGACACCTGGGGCCAACGTCCTGACTTTC. It translates to CAWSAGTPGANVLTF.

The chain has TRBV28 and TRBJ1-1, with no clear D. CDR1 is MDHEN, CDR2 SYDVKM, per germline. Trimming took off 10 bases at V and 0 bases at J, with 15 bases between the two ends. The CDR3 is 14 residues long. CDR3 residues: CATAPERMNTEAFF. CDR3 in DNA: TGTGCCACCGCTCCCGAGAGGATGAACACTGAAGCTTTCTTT.